Listed here are 7 T cell receptor beta chains from one sample, sequenced in a study of blood T cell repertoires in COVID-19. Profiling relied on immunoSEQ multiplex PCR, and the TCRdb table lists in-frame clones only, not all of them. The table has 350,000 to 450,000 clones, roughly 90% seen once. The sequenced sample consisted of PBMCs or T cells enriched from blood (not recorded which). The receptor source for this set is a woman aged 18 to 35 who had been exposed to COVID-19.

This clone is a singleton in its sample. The sample carries other DNA sequences with the same CDR3. The chain is built from TRBV7-2 and TRBJ1-2; 7 nucleotides line up with TRBD1. Losses at the gene ends were 3 bases for V and 4 bases for J; bases not matched to a gene: 2. The CDR3 is made up of 13 amino acids. Germline CDR1 and CDR2: SGHTA and FQGNSA. Here the CDR3 reads CASSLGQSYGYTF. The CDR3 nucleotides are TGTGCCAGCAGCTTGGGACAGAGCTATGGCTACACCTTC. Using reference TRBV7-2 and TRBJ1-2 for the parts outside the CDR3, the full variable domain is GAGVSQSPSNKVTEKGKDVELRCDPISGHTALYWYRQSLGQGLEFLIYFQGNSAPDKSGLPSDRFSAERTGGSVSTLTIQRTQQEDSAVYLCASSLGQSYGYTFGSGTRLTVV.

The chain uses TRBV29-1 and TRBJ2-7; D is perhaps TRBD1 (6 bases). Germline V CDR1 and CDR2: SQVTM, ANQGSEA. V gave up 4 bases and J gave up 2 bases, with 15 bases separating them. The CDR3 contains 14 residues. CDR3 DNA sequence: TGCAGCGTTGTCCCGGGACATACTACCTACGAGCAGTACTTC. This gives the protein CSVVPGHTTYEQYF.

The chain uses TRBV6-2 or TRBV6-3 and TRBJ2-1; TRBD1 agrees at 8 bases. V gave up 5 bases and J gave up 2 bases; unmatched junction bases: 8. Germline V gene data show CDR1 as MNHEY and CDR2 as SVGEGT. CDR3 length: 16 residues. CDR3 protein: CASSKGQGATYNEQFF. The CDR3 DNA reads TGTGCCAGCAGTAAAGGTCAGGGGGCTACCTACAATGAGCAGTTCTTC.

The rearrangement uses TRBV27 and TRBJ1-5, with D uncertain. Germline CDR1 and CDR2: MNHEY and SMNVEV (reference sequence). Between the trimmed V and J ends, which lost 0 bases and 1 base, there was a span of 13 bases. The CDR3 covers 17 residues. In DNA, the CDR3 is TGTGCCAGCAGTTTATCCCATCGTAGGGAGAGCAATCAGCCCCAGCATTTT. Encoded protein: CASSLSHRRESNQPQHF.

Details on this clone: Different DNA sequences within this sample yield the same CDR3. The chain uses TRBV9 and TRBJ2-7; 9 bases are a match to TRBD1. The CDR3 sequence is 15 residues long. Germline trimming cut 2 bases from V and 2 bases from J; bases unmatched to any gene: 5. Germline V lookup: CDR1 SGDLS, CDR2 YYNGEE. CDR3 sequence (DNA): TGTGCCAGCAGCGTCGGGACAGGGACCCCCTACGAGCAGTACTTC. Amino acids: CASSVGTGTPYEQYF.

This clone occurred once. The chain links TRBV13 to TRBJ2-7, with TRBD1 as a possible D gene (5 bases). Germline CDR1 and CDR2: PRHDT and FYEKMQ (reference sequence). The germline V and J ends were trimmed by 2 bases and 4 bases, with 9 bases remaining between them. The CDR3 has 13 amino acids. The CDR3 spells CASSLKGLYEQYF. The CDR3 DNA sequence: TGTGCCAGCAGCTTAAAGGGGTTGTACGAGCAGTACTTC.

The chain couples TRBV10-2 to TRBJ2-1, with 7 bases aligning to TRBD1. The germline V gene has CDR1 WSHSY and CDR2 SAAADI. This CDR3 region has 12 residues. With 8 bases clipped from V and 5 bases from J, the junction kept 3 bases outside the gene matches. The CDR3 DNA is TGCGCCAGCCTGGGACAGAACAATGAGCAGTTCTTC. Its protein product is CASLGQNNEQFF.